One sample yielded the 23 T cell receptor beta chains listed below, sequenced in a study of memory CD4+ T cells and cytomegalovirus serostatus. Single viable CD3+CD4+CD8-CD45RO+ cells were sorted as the memory CD4+ T cells. Sequenced by immunoSEQ multiplex PCR; TCRdb stores in-frame clones only, minus some. This table holds about 50,000 clones, roughly 78% found once. Sequencing used memory CD4+ T cells from blood. These receptor sequences come from an adult in good health and CMV-seronegative.

This clone has just one count. V gene TRBV7-2 combines with J gene TRBJ1-1; D perhaps matches TRBD1 (5 bases). This CDR3 is built from 13 residues. The germline V gene has CDR1 SGHTA and CDR2 FQGNSA. V was cut by 5 bases and J by 1 base, with 8 bases left in between. DNA of the CDR3: TGTGCCAGCAGCAGACAGCAGAACACTGAAGCTTTCTTT. Encoded protein: CASSRQQNTEAFF.

A remark on this clone: Other DNA sequences within the sample encode an identical CDR3. The J gene is TRBJ2-2, the V gene TRBV18; D not resolved. CDR3 length: 15 amino acids. The V gene lost 4 bases and the J gene lost 0 bases, with 9 bases spanning the gap. CDR1 is KGHSH and CDR2 is LQKENI in the germline V gene. The CDR3 region is CASSLGPTNTGELFF. CDR3 nucleotides: TGTGCCAGCTCACTCGGACCCACGAACACCGGGGAGCTGTTTTTT.

The rearrangement joins TRBV28 to TRBJ2-1; 13 nucleotides match TRBD2. CDR1 and CDR2 (germline): MDHEN, SYDVKM. CDR3 length equals 15 residues. The V gene end was trimmed by 6 bases and the J gene end by 4 bases; junction bases not matched to a gene: 3. This CDR3 reads CASSRTSGRYNEQFF. CDR3 bases: TGTGCCAGCAGCCGGACTAGCGGGAGATACAATGAGCAGTTCTTC.

This clone showed up just once. This chain links TRBV11-2 with TRBJ2-1; 10 nucleotides agree with TRBD2. The CDR3 length is 16 residues. The J segment lost 0 bases and the V segment lost 5 bases, leaving 4 bases of the junction unmatched. The germline V gene has CDR1 SGHAT and CDR2 FQNNGV. The CDR3 nucleotides are TGTGCCAGCAGCAAAGCTAGCGGGAGCTCCTACAATGAGCAGTTCTTC. This gives the protein CASSKASGSSYNEQFF.

The chain links TRBV7-9 to TRBJ2-1; no firm D call. V lost 4 bases to trimming and J lost 5 bases, with 21 bases between them. The length of the CDR3 is 17 residues. CDR1 and CDR2 (germline): SEHNR, FQNEAQ (reference sequence). The CDR3 region has the DNA TGTGCCAGCAGCTCGGCCGAGCTAATAGAGAAGAACAATGAGCAGTTCTTC. Protein product: CASSSAELIEKNNEQFF.

The rearrangement uses TRBV5-1 and TRBJ2-2, with TRBD2 as a possible D gene (6 bases). The V end was cut by 5 bases, the J end by 7 bases, with 15 bases between. Germline lookup yields CDR1 SGHRS and CDR2 YFSETQ. The CDR3 consists of 14 residues. The CDR3 loop is CASSPPGVDGELFF. In DNA form, the CDR3 reads TGCGCCAGCAGTCCTCCGGGGGTAGACGGGGAGCTGTTTTTT.

This clone has just a few counts. In nucleotides, the CDR3 is TGTGCCAGCAGTCACAGGGGCTATAGCAATCAGCCCCAGCATTTT. It specifies CASSHRGYSNQPQHF. This chain links TRBV28 with TRBJ1-5; the match to TRBD1 covers 7 bases. The V gene end was trimmed by 5 bases and the J gene end by 0 bases; junction bases not matched to a gene: 4. The CDR3 is 15 amino acids. Per germline, CDR1 MDHEN and CDR2 SYDVKM. Full variable domain (missing parts from reference TRBV28 and TRBJ1-5): DVKVTQSSRYLVKRTGEKVFLECVQDMDHENMFWYRQDPGLGLRLIYFSYDVKMKEKGDIPEGYSVSREKKERFSLILESASTNQTSMYLCASSHRGYSNQPQHFGDGTRLSIL.

This chain joins TRBV9 and TRBJ2-1, with 8 bases lining up with TRBD2. CDR1 and CDR2 (germline): SGDLS, YYNGEE. V trimming: 3 bases; J trimming: 2 bases; junction bases outside the gene matches: 4. This CDR3 contains 15 residues. CDR3 DNA: TGTGCCAGCAGCGGGAGCGGGAGCCCCTACAATGAGCAGTTCTTC. It specifies CASSGSGSPYNEQFF.

This chain uses TRBV9 with TRBJ2-2; possible D gene TRBD2, 6 bases. The CDR3 sequence is 14 residues long. V was shortened by 4 bases and J by 2 bases, with 9 bases between the two germline ends. Germline loops: CDR1 SGDLS, CDR2 YYNGEE. The CDR3 loop reads CASSPGLNTGELFF. CDR3 DNA: TGTGCCAGCAGCCCGGGACTTAACACCGGGGAGCTGTTTTTT.

The chain recombines TRBV19 with TRBJ2-2; no clear D gene. V lost 5 bases to trimming and J lost 6 bases, with 16 bases between them. Germline CDR1 reads LNHDA; CDR2 reads SQIVND (reference sequence). The CDR3 contains 15 residues. The CDR3 is CASSSISLAAGELFF. The CDR3 DNA sequence: TGTGCCAGTAGTTCGATTTCCTTGGCGGCCGGGGAGCTGTTTTTT.

The chain joins TRBV6-5 to TRBJ1-1; D remains unclear. Germline CDR1 reads MNHEY; CDR2 reads SVGAGI. CDR3 size: 12 residues. V dropped 6 bases and J dropped 4 bases, with 9 bases sitting between them. CDR3 DNA sequence: TGTGCCAGCAGCCGCACACTCACTGAAGCTTTCTTT. Translation gives CASSRTLTEAFF.

The chain employs TRBV5-1 and TRBJ2-7, with 9 bases matching TRBD1. With 4 bases clipped from V and 3 bases from J, the junction kept 5 bases outside the gene matches. The CDR3 covers 14 residues. The germline gives CDR1 SGHRS, CDR2 YFSETQ. The CDR3 DNA is TGCGCCAGCAGCCAGTTGACAGGGGGCTACGAGCAGTACTTC. It yields the protein CASSQLTGGYEQYF.

DNA for the CDR3: TGCGCCAGCAGCCCGACAGCTTCGCAGCTAAACAATGAGCAGTTCTTC. This codes for CASSPTASQLNNEQFF. The V and J genes are TRBV5-1 and TRBJ2-1; possible D gene TRBD1, 5 bases. This CDR3 comprises 16 residues. Per the germline V gene, CDR1 is SGHRS and CDR2 is YFSETQ. Trimming left V 4 bases short and J 5 bases short, with 19 bases between.

The rearrangement uses TRBV7-8 and TRBJ2-7; 9 nucleotides match TRBD2. V trimming: 1 base; J trimming: 5 bases; junction bases outside the gene matches: 9. From germline, CDR1 is SGHVS and CDR2 FQNEAQ. The CDR3 is 16 amino acids. The CDR3 DNA reads as TGTGCCAGCAGCTTAGGTAGCGGGAGAGCTCGCAACGAGCAGTACTTC. As protein: CASSLGSGRARNEQYF.

The chain couples TRBV29-1 to TRBJ1-1; D perhaps matches TRBD1 (6 bases). Germline CDR1 SQVTM, CDR2 ANQGSEA. The CDR3 has 16 residues. Between the trimmed V and J ends, which lost 7 bases and 0 bases, there was a span of 21 bases. As DNA, the CDR3 is TGCAGCGGGTCGTGGAGAACCGGACAGCTGAACACTGAAGCTTTCTTT. Protein product: CSGSWRTGQLNTEAFF.

On this clone: Germline is not matched at one junction end, which may reflect a read error. The rearrangement links TRBV28 to TRBJ2-1; 7 bases align to TRBD2. The CDR3 has 15 residues. Per the germline V gene, CDR1 is MDHEN and CDR2 is SYDVKM. The CDR3 loop is CASSWEGRTGGQRIF. The CDR3 DNA reads as TGTGCCAGCAGTTGGGAAGGAAGAACGGGAGGCCAAAGGATCTTC.

This chain joins TRBV7-6 and TRBJ2-1; D possibly uses TRBD1 or TRBD2 (5 bases each). The germline V gene encodes CDR1 SGHVS and CDR2 FNYEAQ. The CDR3 has 14 amino acids. V dropped 4 bases and J dropped 2 bases, with 9 bases sitting between them. The CDR3 DNA reads TGTGCCAGCAGCTCAGGGACCCCCTACAATGAGCAGTTCTTC. Its protein product is CASSSGTPYNEQFF.

This clone has a handful of counts. The chain employs TRBV10-3 and TRBJ2-5; D is unresolved. In germline, CDR1 is ENHRY, CDR2 SYGVKD. This CDR3 spans 17 amino acids. V lost 0 bases to trimming and J lost 3 bases, with 17 bases between them. In DNA, the CDR3 is TGTGCCATCAGTGAGTCTTCCCTCCAGCGCCCCAAAGAGACCCAGTACTTC. It is translated as CAISESSLQRPKETQYF.

V is TRBV6-1 and J is TRBJ1-1; D not certain. With 8 bases removed from V and 1 base from J, the gap between germline ends came to 11 bases. This CDR3 has 13 amino acids. Germline V CDR1 and CDR2: MNHNS, SASEGT. CDR3 residues: CASRISENTEAFF. CDR3 in DNA: TGTGCCAGCCGGATCTCAGAGAACACTGAAGCTTTCTTT.

The chain uses TRBV2 and TRBJ2-1, with TRBD1 matching over 8 bases. Trimming removed 7 bases from V and 1 base from J; junction bases left unmatched: 3. Germline CDR1 SNHLY, CDR2 FYNNEI. This CDR3 contains 14 residues. CDR3 DNA sequence: TGTGCCAGCAATCGACAGGGGTCCTACAATGAGCAGTTCTTC. Protein: CASNRQGSYNEQFF.

The chain employs TRBV5-6 and TRBJ2-7; D possibly corresponds to TRBD1 (5 bases). V lost 0 bases and J 6 bases, leaving 10 bases between the germline ends. Germline V gives CDR1 SGHDT, CDR2 YYEEEE. The CDR3 length is 13 residues. This chain's CDR3 is CASSLVGAFEQYF. The CDR3 DNA is TGTGCCAGCAGCTTGGTAGGGGCCTTCGAGCAGTACTTC.

The V and J genes are TRBV20-1 and TRBJ2-7; possibly TRBD1 for D (5 bases). There are 11 residues in the CDR3. The V gene lost 6 bases and the J gene lost 3 bases, with 9 bases spanning the gap. Germline CDR1 and CDR2: DFQATT and SNEGSKA (reference sequence). CDR3 protein: CSAPRGYEQYF. In DNA, the CDR3 is TGCAGTGCCCCTAGGGGCTACGAGCAGTACTTC.

V usage is TRBV18 and J usage is TRBJ1-5; the D is unclear. V was shortened by 3 bases and J by 5 bases, with 8 bases between the two germline ends. Per germline, CDR1 KGHSH and CDR2 LQKENI. This CDR3 contains 13 residues. The CDR3 DNA sequence: TGTGCCAGCTCACCGGCAGCTGATCAGCCCCAGCATTTT. It translates to CASSPAADQPQHF.